This T cell receptor beta chain was sequenced for a study of blood T cell repertoires in COVID-19. Study context: There were acute and convalescent COVID-19 samples, and they came from the United States, Italy and Spain. Nucleic acid was either cDNA or gDNA, and it came from T cells, B-cell-depleted T cells, or PBMCs.

Authors' data handling: Scientists estimated how many nucleated cells there were by amplifying reference gene primers. Only in-frame clones appear in the TCRdb table, and some are missing; sequencing was by immunoSEQ multiplex PCR. V and J calls plus clone size are reproduced from that table; the DNA served to infer D and trimming. The sample records about 210,000 clones, roughly 84% being singletons. This clone has only a few counts. The CDR3 extends over 14 amino acids. Trimming left V 5 bases short and J 3 bases short, with 14 bases between. Germline CDR1 is SGHTA and CDR2 is FQGNSA. This TCR derives from a man in his forties or fifties with active or convalescent COVID-19. The sequencing input was peripheral blood. The rearrangement joins TRBV7-2 to TRBJ2-7; D may be TRBD1 (6 bases). The chain's CDR3 is CASSPAVGGYEQYV. The DNA of the CDR3 is TGTGCCAGCAGCCCTGCTGTAGGGGGCTACGAGCAGTACGTC.